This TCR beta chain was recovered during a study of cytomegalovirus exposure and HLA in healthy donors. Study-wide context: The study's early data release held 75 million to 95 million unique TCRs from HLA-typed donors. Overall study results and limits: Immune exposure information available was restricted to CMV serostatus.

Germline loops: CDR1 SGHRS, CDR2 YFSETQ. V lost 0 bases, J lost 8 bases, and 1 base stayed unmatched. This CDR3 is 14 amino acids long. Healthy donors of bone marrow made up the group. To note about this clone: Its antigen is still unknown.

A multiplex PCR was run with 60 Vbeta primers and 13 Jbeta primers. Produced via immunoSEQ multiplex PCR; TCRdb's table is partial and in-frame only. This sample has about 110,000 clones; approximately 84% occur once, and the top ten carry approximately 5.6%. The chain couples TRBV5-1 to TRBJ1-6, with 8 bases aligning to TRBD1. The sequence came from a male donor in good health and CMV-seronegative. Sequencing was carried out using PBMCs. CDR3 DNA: TGCGCCAGCAGCTTGGACAGGGGGGATTCACCCCTCCACTTT. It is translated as CASSLDRGDSPLHF.